Presented here are 22 T cell receptor beta chains from one specimen sequenced in a study of T-cell reconstitution after alpha-beta-depleted transplantation in children. Preparation of the TCRbeta library used unique molecular identifiers. Via MiXCR, TCRdb re-called the PCR reads, giving one row per CDR3 protein. Altogether a few hundred thousand distinct CDR3 sequences are present, 9.7% being singletons, with the ten largest covering approximately 5%. Material: PBMCs from the stem cell graft donor, obtained from the stem cell graft. These receptors were obtained from a human donor who donated a stem cell graft to a child with SCID.

In this sample, this clonotype turned up many times. The rearrangement uses TRBV7-7 and TRBJ2-7; perhaps TRBD2 as D (7 bases). In germline, CDR1 is SSHAT, CDR2 FNYEAQ (reference sequence). The CDR3 extends over 15 amino acids. V was clipped by 5 bases and J by 2 bases, with 16 bases between them. The CDR3 sequence is CASSPGQSGAYEQYF. CDR3 coding DNA: TGTGCCAGCAGCCCTGGACAGAGCGGGGCCTACGAGCAGTACTTC.

This clonotype was found many times. The genes are TRBV20-1 and TRBJ2-3; perhaps TRBD2 as D (6 bases). Germline CDR1 reads DFQATT; CDR2 reads SNEGSKA (reference sequence). V lost 0 bases to trimming and J lost 1 base, with 17 bases between them. The CDR3 runs to 17 residues. The CDR3 reads CSAREIVKWGGTDTQYF. CDR3 bases: TGCAGTGCTAGAGAAATCGTGAAGTGGGGGGGCACAGATACGCAGTATTTT.

This clonotype has ten or more counts. The genes are TRBV18 and TRBJ1-6; possibly TRBD1 for D (6 bases). The CDR3 sequence is 16 residues long. V was shortened by 2 bases and J by 6 bases, with 14 bases between the two germline ends. Germline loops: CDR1 KGHSH, CDR2 LQKENI. CDR3 amino acids: CASSPSGQNSNSPLHF. The CDR3, as DNA: TGTGCCAGCTCACCATCCGGACAGAATAGTAATTCACCCCTCCACTTT.

This chain uses TRBV18 with TRBJ2-2; D may be TRBD1 (6 bases). Germline lookup yields CDR1 KGHSH and CDR2 LQKENI. This CDR3 is built from 17 residues. V dropped 2 bases and J dropped 0 bases, with 13 bases sitting between them. The CDR3 coding sequence is TGTGCCAGCTCACCAGAGGTGAGGGGGACGAACACCGGGGAGCTGTTTTTT. Residues: CASSPEVRGTNTGELFF.

This clonotype was detected many times. In nucleotides, the CDR3 is TGCAGTGCTAGAACACTAGCGGATGGTAATGAGCAGTTCTTC. Translation: CSARTLADGNEQFF. This chain links TRBV20-1 with TRBJ2-1; 8 bases map to TRBD2. The germline CDR1 and CDR2 sequences are DFQATT and SNEGSKA (reference sequence). V was clipped by 2 bases and J by 7 bases; unmatched bases: 7. There are 14 residues in the CDR3.

Ten or more counts support this clonotype. CDR3 sequence: CASSYVSSSYNEQFF. CDR3 coding DNA: TGTGCCAGCAGTTATGTTTCGAGCTCCTACAATGAGCAGTTCTTC. This sequence joins TRBV6-2 or TRBV6-3 and TRBJ2-1, with D unresolved. Germline CDR1 reads MNHEY; CDR2 reads SVGEGT. The CDR3 is 15 residues long. V was shortened by 3 bases and J by 0 bases, with 9 bases between the two germline ends.

Ten or more counts support this clonotype. The chain is built from TRBV29-1 and TRBJ1-2, with D uncertain. V lost 5 bases to trimming and J lost 4 bases, with 14 bases between them. The CDR3 sequence is 13 residues long. Germline lookup yields CDR1 SQVTM and CDR2 ANQGSEA. This CDR3 reads CSVSSLAFYGYTF. The DNA of the CDR3 is TGCAGCGTTTCTTCGTTGGCCTTCTATGGCTACACCTTC.

Ten or more counts support this clonotype. The chain links TRBV20-1 to TRBJ2-1; TRBD2 is a possible D gene (5 bases). This CDR3 comprises 13 residues. CDR1 is DFQATT, CDR2 SNEGSKA, per germline (reference sequence). The V end was cut by 3 bases, the J end by 6 bases, with 12 bases between. DNA of the CDR3: TGCAGTGCTAGTGGAGGTAATCGCAATGAGCAGTTCTTC. Translated, it gives CSASGGNRNEQFF.

This clonotype was seen at least ten times. The chain couples TRBV7-2 to TRBJ1-4; TRBD1 matches 7 bases. Per the germline V gene, CDR1 is SGHTA and CDR2 is FQGNSA. The CDR3 is 16 amino acids. V dropped 4 bases and J dropped 5; count of bases not matched to a gene: 10. The CDR3 region is CASSSTRTGRNEKLFF. In nucleotides, the CDR3 is TGTGCCAGCAGCTCCACCCGGACAGGCAGGAATGAAAAACTGTTTTTT. Variable domain in full (rest from reference TRBV7-2 and TRBJ1-4): GAGVSQSPSNKVTEKGKDVELRCDPISGHTALYWYRQSLGQGLEFLIYFQGNSAPDKSGLPSDRFSAERTGGSVSTLTIQRTQQEDSAVYLCASSSTRTGRNEKLFFGSGTQLSVL.

At least ten counts were recorded for this clonotype. The chain uses TRBV5-1 and TRBJ1-1; the D is unclear. Germline V gene sequence: CDR1 SGHRS, CDR2 YFSETQ. There are 13 residues in the CDR3. V was clipped by 3 bases and J by 5 bases, with 11 bases between them. Here the CDR3 DNA reads TGCGCCAGCAGCTCGATGGACGAGACTGAAGCTTTCTTT. Protein sequence: CASSSMDETEAFF.

There are many counts of this clonotype. This sequence joins TRBV4-2 and TRBJ2-7; perhaps TRBD2 as D (6 bases). CDR3 length: 14 amino acids. Germline CDR1 LGHNA, CDR2 YNFKEQ. Trimming shortened V by 4 bases and J by 2 bases, and 12 bases separated the two germline ends. As DNA, the CDR3 is TGTGCCAGCAGCCCGGGGGTCGATACCTACGAGCAGTACTTC. This codes for CASSPGVDTYEQYF.

This clonotype appeared many times. CDR3 loop: CASSTDSVNSPLHF. In DNA, the CDR3 is TGCGCCAGCAGCACGGACAGCGTTAACTCACCCCTCCACTTT. The genes are TRBV5-1 and TRBJ1-6, with a tentative D call TRBD1 (6 bases). Germline V gives CDR1 SGHRS, CDR2 YFSETQ. Between the trimmed V and J ends, which lost 4 bases and 10 bases, there was a span of 15 bases. The CDR3 is made up of 14 amino acids.

This clonotype was observed at least ten times. V and J are TRBV20-1 and TRBJ1-4; 8 bases line up with TRBD1. The CDR3 sequence is 13 residues long. Germline CDR1 is DFQATT and CDR2 is SNEGSKA (reference sequence). V lost 6 bases and J lost 4; bases outside the gene matches: 4. The CDR3: CSAGTGFNEKLFF. The CDR3 DNA follows: TGCAGTGCCGGGACAGGTTTTAATGAAAAACTGTTTTTT.

This clonotype has a count of ten or more. The chain couples TRBV10-3 to TRBJ2-3; D may be TRBD1 (5 bases). V was pared by 1 base and J by 4 bases, with 9 bases between. The CDR3 contains 14 residues. Germline loops: CDR1 ENHRY, CDR2 SYGVKD. For the CDR3, the DNA is TGTGCCATCAGTGAGTTGGAAGGGGCAGATACGCAGTATTTT. Translating it yields CAISELEGADTQYF.

This clonotype was seen at least ten times. The chain carries TRBV5-6 and TRBJ2-7; 7 nucleotides agree with TRBD2. Unmatched junction bases numbered 6, after V lost 0 bases and J lost 6 bases. Germline CDR1 reads SGHDT; CDR2 reads YYEEEE. The CDR3 covers 14 residues. The CDR3 region has the DNA TGTGCCAGCAGCTTGGGTCCAGCGGGGTTCGAGCAGTACTTC. Protein: CASSLGPAGFEQYF.

This clonotype was detected many times. The chain uses TRBV6-5 and TRBJ2-7; D not certain. Between the trimmed V and J ends, which lost 1 base and 6 bases, there was a span of 10 bases. Germline CDR1 is MNHEY and CDR2 is SVGAGI. The CDR3 contains 13 residues. The CDR3: CASSYYVGAEQYF. CDR3 sequence (DNA): TGTGCCAGCAGTTACTACGTGGGCGCCGAGCAGTACTTC.

The chain recombines TRBV20-1 with TRBJ1-5, with TRBD1 matching over 9 bases. J gave up 5 bases and V 1 base, and 9 bases lay outside the gene matches. The CDR3 totals 16 residues. The germline CDR1 and CDR2 sequences are DFQATT and SNEGSKA (reference sequence). The chain's CDR3 is CSARVGTGFRDQPQHF. For the CDR3, the DNA is TGCAGTGCTAGAGTCGGGACAGGGTTTCGAGATCAGCCCCAGCATTTT.

At least ten counts were recorded for this clonotype. CDR3 in amino acids: CASRDRVPNQPQHF. CDR3 bases: TGTGCCAGCAGAGACAGGGTTCCCAATCAGCCCCAGCATTTT. The chain joins TRBV2 to TRBJ1-5; 7 bases match TRBD1. The V gene's germline CDR1 is SNHLY and CDR2 FYNNEI. The CDR3 runs to 14 residues. V lost 6 bases, J lost 3 bases, and 5 bases stayed unmatched.

This clonotype was seen many times. The chain uses TRBV4-3 and TRBJ1-1, with 7 bases fitting TRBD1. Germline-derived CDR1 and CDR2 are LGHNA and YSLEER. The CDR3 consists of 16 residues. V was clipped by 1 base and J by 4 bases; unmatched bases: 9. CDR3 sequence reads: CASSQGQGWVGTEAFF. The CDR3 nucleotides read TGCGCCAGCAGCCAAGGACAGGGCTGGGTTGGCACTGAAGCTTTCTTT.

This clonotype was counted at least ten times. This CDR3 reads CSARPGQGNQPQHF. In DNA, the CDR3 is TGCAGTGCTAGACCGGGACAGGGCAATCAGCCCCAGCATTTT. V and J are TRBV20-1 and TRBJ1-5; 8 bases fit TRBD1. Germline values: CDR1 DFQATT, CDR2 SNEGSKA (reference sequence). J gave up 2 bases and V 2 bases, and 2 bases lay outside the gene matches. The CDR3 totals 14 residues.

This clonotype was picked up a small number of times. This chain joins TRBV7-8 and TRBJ1-5; TRBD1 matches 7 bases. The CDR3 extends over 16 amino acids. CDR1 and CDR2 from the germline V gene are SGHVS and FQNEAQ. Trimming at V came to 4 bases and at J to 5 bases, leaving 11 bases not matched to a gene. The CDR3 DNA reads TGTGCCAGCAGCTCCCCTACAGGGGCGAGGGATCAGCCCCAGCATTTT. Encoded protein: CASSSPTGARDQPQHF.

This clonotype was detected many times. The genes are TRBV6-5 and TRBJ2-2; 7 bases agree with TRBD1. CDR1 is MNHEY and CDR2 is SVGAGI in the germline V gene. After removal of 7 bases from V and 4 bases from J, the junction contained 3 bases not matched to a gene. The length of the CDR3 is 13 residues. The CDR3 sequence: CASNRGGTGELFF. As DNA, the CDR3 is TGTGCCAGCAACAGGGGCGGCACCGGGGAGCTGTTTTTT.